One and the same sample provided the 11 T cell receptor beta chains below, sequenced in a study of shared clonotypes between healthy human individuals. Cells designated naive CD8 were CD45RO-negative and were positively selected for CCR7, with terminally differentiated effector memory CD45RA+ cells excluded. The protocol was immunoSEQ multiplex PCR, while the TCRdb copy is restricted to in-frame clones and leaves out a portion. The sample holds about 1,900,000 clones, about 95% seen once. Sequencing used naive CD8+ T cells sorted from blood. The source of these receptors is a man between 18 and 29 years old in good health.

The chain uses TRBV5-8 and TRBJ2-7; TRBD2 aligns across 7 bases. Germline trimming cut 4 bases from V and 8 bases from J; bases unmatched to any gene: 15. From germline, CDR1 is SGHTS and CDR2 YDEGEE. The CDR3 covers 15 residues. CDR3 region: CASSLTWSSGGQQYF. The DNA for the CDR3 is TGTGCCAGCAGCCTCACCTGGTCTAGCGGAGGACAGCAGTACTTC. Full variable domain (rest looked up from reference TRBV5-8 and TRBJ2-7): EAGVTQSPTHLIKTRGQQATLRCSPISGHTSVYWYQQALGLGLQFLLWYDEGEERNRGNFPPRFSGRQFPNYSSELNVNALELEDSALYLCASSLTWSSGGQQYFGPGTRLTVT.

This chain connects TRBV14 to TRBJ2-7, with TRBD2 matching 9 bases. This CDR3 region has 15 residues. Germline CDR1 reads SGHDN; CDR2 reads FVKESK. After removal of 0 bases from V and 7 bases from J, the junction contained 7 bases not matched to a gene. CDR3 amino acids: CASSQDLAGPLEQYF. For the CDR3, the DNA is TGTGCCAGCAGCCAAGATCTAGCGGGGCCCCTAGAGCAGTACTTC.

This clone was seen a single time. This rearrangement joins TRBV4-3 to TRBJ2-3; D might be TRBD1 (6 bases). The CDR3 consists of 19 residues. Trimming left V 3 bases short and J 0 bases short, with 22 bases between. Germline V CDR1 and CDR2: LGHNA, YSLEER. The CDR3: CASSQYHISPRGSTDTQYF. CDR3 in DNA: TGCGCCAGCAGCCAGTACCACATTAGCCCTAGGGGGAGCACAGATACGCAGTATTTT.

This rearrangement joins TRBV5-4 to TRBJ1-1; D is unresolved. The CDR3 length is 14 residues. Trimming took off 2 bases at V and 4 bases at J, with 12 bases between the two ends. Looked up from germline, CDR1 is SGHNT and CDR2 is YYREEE (reference sequence). In DNA, the CDR3 is TGTGCCAGCAGCTTTAATGGGGTTCTCACTGAAGCTTTCTTT. Its translation is CASSFNGVLTEAFF.

The CDR3 nucleotides are TGTGCCAGTAGTATTACCAGGGGGTATAACGAGCAGTACTTC. This encodes CASSITRGYNEQYF. This chain joins TRBV19 and TRBJ2-7; 7 bases are shared with TRBD1. J was trimmed by 5 bases and V by 3 bases; bases with no gene match: 7. The CDR3 spans 14 residues. Germline CDR1 LNHDA, CDR2 SQIVND (reference sequence).

In regard to this clone: With only one base between it and a far larger clone, this is likely a read error. This chain connects TRBV7-8 to TRBJ2-7; D gene ambiguous. Germline CDR1 SGHVS, CDR2 FQNEAQ. This CDR3 spans 12 amino acids. Trimming removed 0 bases at V and 4 bases at J, with 4 bases between. The CDR3 DNA follows: TGTGCCAGCAGCTTAGCAGTTTACGAGCAGTACTTC. Protein: CASSLAVYEQYF.

The CDR3 protein is CASSLAGGGIVSEQYF. The CDR3 bases are TGCGCCAGCAGCTTGGCCGGGGGAGGGATCGTGTCCGAGCAGTACTTC. This chain connects TRBV5-1 to TRBJ2-7; 7 nucleotides line up with TRBD2. V was pared by 0 bases and J by 6 bases, with 12 bases of the junction left unmatched. CDR3 size: 16 residues. Germline V lookup: CDR1 SGHRS, CDR2 YFSETQ.

The J gene is TRBJ2-7, the V gene TRBV29-1, with a weak D call TRBD1 (6 bases). The CDR3 is 14 residues long. Trimming stripped 4 bases from V and 2 bases from J, with 15 bases between. Per the germline V gene, CDR1 is SQVTM and CDR2 is ANQGSEA. The CDR3 reads CSVVSHRDTYEQYF. The CDR3 nucleotides are TGCAGCGTTGTATCCCACAGGGATACCTACGAGCAGTACTTC.

The genes are TRBV7-9 and TRBJ2-5; D perhaps matches TRBD1 (5 bases). V was pared by 3 bases and J by 5 bases, with 13 bases between. There are 14 residues in the CDR3. Germline loops: CDR1 SEHNR, CDR2 FQNEAQ (reference sequence). The CDR3 sequence is CASSLKGHGETQYF. The CDR3 DNA reads TGTGCCAGCAGCTTGAAGGGGCATGGCGAGACCCAGTACTTC.

The gene calls are TRBV7-9 and TRBJ2-7, with unresolved D. Trimming removed 4 bases at V and 2 bases at J, with 15 bases between. Germline loops: CDR1 SEHNR, CDR2 FQNEAQ (reference sequence). The CDR3 loop spans 15 amino acids. CDR3 nucleotides: TGTGCCAGCAGCTCCCCTAGGGCCTTGGCCTACGAGCAGTACTTC. Residues: CASSSPRALAYEQYF.

V is TRBV27 and J is TRBJ1-1; tentatively, D is TRBD1 (5 bases). Germline V gene data show CDR1 as MNHEY and CDR2 as SMNVEV (reference sequence). V shed 6 bases and J shed 2 bases, with 10 bases lying between them. The CDR3 runs to 13 residues. CDR3 coding DNA: TGTGCCAGCAGATTGACAGAAAACACTGAAGCTTTCTTT. Translation gives CASRLTENTEAFF.